This is a list of T cell receptor beta chains from one sample in a study of T cells after yellow fever vaccination. TCRdb re-derived calls from the 5' RACE reads in MiXCR, one entry per CDR3 protein. The sample lists some 300,000 distinct CDR3 sequences; about 10% were seen once. The source was CD4+ T cells sorted from PBMCs, collected 45 days after the yellow fever booster vaccination. The receptors stem from a man between 18 and 29 years old who received the YFV17D yellow fever vaccine. CDR3s include the opening cysteine and the closing phenylalanine or tryptophan. The D gene is left open where the match is weak. The size of a clone is reported for some rows only, either as once, few or many, or as a class for expanded clones.

D gene: TRBD2; CDR3 length: 17; J gene: TRBJ2-2; clone size: .; V gene: TRBV3-1; CDR3 DNA: TGTGCCAGCAGCAAGCCCGGGACTAGCGGCCACACCGGGGAGCTGTTTTTT; CDR3 protein: CASSKPGTSGHTGELFF
D gene: .; CDR3 length: 15; J gene: TRBJ1-2; clone size: .; V gene: TRBV18; CDR3 DNA: TGTGCCAGCTCACCAGAACCCGCCAGGTCAAGAGGCTACACCTTC; CDR3 protein: CASSPEPARSRGYTF
D gene: .; CDR3 length: 14; J gene: TRBJ1-1; clone size: few; V gene: TRBV3-1; CDR3 DNA: TGTGCCAGCAGCCCACAATTGGGAGGGACTGAAGCTTTCTTT; CDR3 protein: CASSPQLGGTEAFF
D gene: .; CDR3 length: 12; J gene: TRBJ2-3; clone size: few; V gene: TRBV6-6; CDR3 DNA: TGTGCCAGCAGTTACTCCCCGGGGAAACAGTATTTT; CDR3 protein: CASSYSPGKQYF
D gene: .; CDR3 length: 13; J gene: TRBJ2-5; clone size: many; V gene: TRBV12-3/TRBV12-4; CDR3 DNA: TGTGCCAGCAGTTTAACTAGCAGGGAGACCCAGTACTTC; CDR3 protein: CASSLTSRETQYF
D gene: .; CDR3 length: 15; J gene: TRBJ1-4; clone size: .; V gene: TRBV29-1; CDR3 DNA: TGCAGAGATCTTGGAAGGGTAATAATTGGAGAAAAACTGTTTTTT; CDR3 protein: CRDLGRVIIGEKLFF
D gene: .; CDR3 length: 15; J gene: TRBJ2-2; clone size: few; V gene: TRBV9; CDR3 DNA: TGTGCCAGCAGCGTAAGGGCAAGTCACACCGGGGAGCTGTTTTTT; CDR3 protein: CASSVRASHTGELFF
D gene: TRBD1; CDR3 length: 14; J gene: TRBJ2-6; clone size: many; V gene: TRBV18; CDR3 DNA: TGTGCCAGCTCACCTACAGGGGAGGCCAACGTCCTGACTTTC; CDR3 protein: CASSPTGEANVLTF
D gene: .; CDR3 length: 13; J gene: TRBJ1-1; clone size: few; V gene: TRBV5-4; CDR3 DNA: TGTGCCAGCAGCGTAGCAAGTATCTCTGAAGCTTTCTTT; CDR3 protein: CASSVASISEAFF
D gene: TRBD2; CDR3 length: 16; J gene: TRBJ2-3; clone size: few; V gene: TRBV10-3; CDR3 DNA: TGTGCCATCAGTGAGTCAAAGCGGGGATACACAGATACGCAGTATTTT; CDR3 protein: CAISESKRGYTDTQYF
D gene: .; CDR3 length: 12; J gene: TRBJ2-1; clone size: .; V gene: TRBV7-3; CDR3 DNA: TGTGCCAGCAGCAAAAGGGGGAATGAGCAGTTCTTC; CDR3 protein: CASSKRGNEQFF
D gene: .; CDR3 length: 13; J gene: TRBJ1-2; clone size: few; V gene: TRBV5-1; CDR3 DNA: TGCGCCAGCAGCTTGGAGGAATTCTATGGCTACACCTTC; CDR3 protein: CASSLEEFYGYTF
D gene: .; CDR3 length: 13; J gene: TRBJ1-2; clone size: .; V gene: TRBV20-1; CDR3 DNA: TGCAGTGCTAGAGAGGTCGGGGGTCGGCAAAAAAGCTTC; CDR3 protein: CSAREVGGRQKSF
D gene: TRBD2; CDR3 length: 14; J gene: TRBJ2-3; clone size: once; V gene: TRBV27; CDR3 DNA: TGTGCCAGCAGTTGGGGACTAGCGGGGGGTTTTGAGTATTTT; CDR3 protein: CASSWGLAGGFEYF
D gene: .; CDR3 length: 14; J gene: TRBJ2-2; clone size: few; V gene: TRBV3-1; CDR3 DNA: TGTGCCAGCAGCCAAATGGTGGCCACCGGGGAGCTGTTTTTT; CDR3 protein: CASSQMVATGELFF
D gene: TRBD1; CDR3 length: 14; J gene: TRBJ2-5; clone size: .; V gene: TRBV7-2; CDR3 DNA: TGTGCCAGCAGCGCCGACAGGGGAACTGAGACCCAGTACTTC; CDR3 protein: CASSADRGTETQYF
D gene: .; CDR3 length: 13; J gene: TRBJ2-1; clone size: few; V gene: TRBV24-1; CDR3 DNA: TGTGCCACCAGTGAGTGGGGGGCTGGTGAGCAGTTCTTC; CDR3 protein: CATSEWGAGEQFF
D gene: .; CDR3 length: 15; J gene: TRBJ1-1; clone size: many; V gene: TRBV5-1; CDR3 DNA: TGCGCCAGCAGCCAAGGGAATTCCATGAACACTGAAGCTTTCTTT; CDR3 protein: CASSQGNSMNTEAFF
D gene: TRBD2; CDR3 length: 14; J gene: TRBJ2-5; clone size: .; V gene: TRBV19; CDR3 DNA: TGTGCCAGTAGTCTCAACGGGGGGGAAGAGACCCAGTACTTC; CDR3 protein: CASSLNGGEETQYF
D gene: TRBD1; CDR3 length: 15; J gene: TRBJ2-2; clone size: few; V gene: TRBV20-1; CDR3 DNA: TGCAGTGCTTTTAACAGGGGTGTTGGCACCGGGGAGCTGTTTTTT; CDR3 protein: CSAFNRGVGTGELFF
D gene: .; CDR3 length: 11; J gene: TRBJ2-5; clone size: .; V gene: TRBV2; CDR3 DNA: TGTGCCAGCAGTGTCTCCGAGACCCAGTACTTC; CDR3 protein: CASSVSETQYF
D gene: .; CDR3 length: 15; J gene: TRBJ2-1; clone size: .; V gene: TRBV6-5; CDR3 DNA: TGTGCCAGCAGCCTACAAGGGGACCTCCTAGGTGAGCAGTTCTTC; CDR3 protein: CASSLQGDLLGEQFF
D gene: TRBD2; CDR3 length: 15; J gene: TRBJ2-1; clone size: many; V gene: TRBV10-3; CDR3 DNA: TGTGCCATCAGTGTTGGGACTAGCTCCTACAATGAGCAGTTCTTC; CDR3 protein: CAISVGTSSYNEQFF
D gene: TRBD2; CDR3 length: 14; J gene: TRBJ2-3; clone size: many; V gene: TRBV7-8; CDR3 DNA: TGTGCCAGCAGCTTACTAGCGGGGGAAGATACGCAGTATTTT; CDR3 protein: CASSLLAGEDTQYF
D gene: TRBD1; CDR3 length: 22; J gene: TRBJ2-5; clone size: many; V gene: TRBV5-5; CDR3 DNA: TGTGCCAGCAGCATTGGGTCTCTTCAACAGGGGCTACGACTTAGGTACCAAGAGACCCAGTACTTC; CDR3 protein: CASSIGSLQQGLRLRYQETQYF
D gene: TRBD2; CDR3 length: 13; J gene: TRBJ2-3; clone size: .; V gene: TRBV20-1; CDR3 DNA: TGCAGTGCCGCGAGCGGGGGGGCAGATACGCAGTATTTT; CDR3 protein: CSAASGGADTQYF
D gene: TRBD1; CDR3 length: 14; J gene: TRBJ1-2; clone size: .; V gene: TRBV20-1; CDR3 DNA: TGCAGTGCTAGAGTTCCGGGGGCAGGGGGTGGCTACACCTTC; CDR3 protein: CSARVPGAGGGYTF
D gene: .; CDR3 length: 16; J gene: TRBJ2-4; clone size: .; V gene: TRBV15; CDR3 DNA: TGTGCCACCAGCAGAGGAGGGGTTGACGGCAAAAACATTCAGTACTTC; CDR3 protein: CATSRGGVDGKNIQYF
D gene: TRBD1; CDR3 length: 15; J gene: TRBJ2-7; clone size: many; V gene: TRBV4-3; CDR3 DNA: TGCGCCAGCAGCCAAGATGGGACAGGGAGTTACGAGCAGTACTTC; CDR3 protein: CASSQDGTGSYEQYF
D gene: TRBD2; CDR3 length: 15; J gene: TRBJ2-1; clone size: .; V gene: TRBV3-1; CDR3 DNA: TGTGCCAGCAGGAACACTAGCGGGGTAGGAAATGAGCAGTTCTTC; CDR3 protein: CASRNTSGVGNEQFF
D gene: TRBD1; CDR3 length: 15; J gene: TRBJ1-6; clone size: few; V gene: TRBV9; CDR3 DNA: TGTGCCAGCAGCGTAGGGGGGGACAGGGGTACACCCCTCCACTTT; CDR3 protein: CASSVGGDRGTPLHF
D gene: TRBD1; CDR3 length: 15; J gene: TRBJ1-2; clone size: few; V gene: TRBV5-5; CDR3 DNA: TGTGCCAGCAGCTTGGACAGGGGTCCCCTCTATGGCTACACCTTC; CDR3 protein: CASSLDRGPLYGYTF
D gene: .; CDR3 length: 13; J gene: TRBJ1-1; clone size: few; V gene: TRBV6-5; CDR3 DNA: TGTGCCAGCAGTTACAGGTGGAACACTGAAGCTTTCTTT; CDR3 protein: CASSYRWNTEAFF
D gene: TRBD1; CDR3 length: 12; J gene: TRBJ2-2; clone size: few; V gene: TRBV20-1; CDR3 DNA: TGCAGTGCTTGGGACAGCACCGGGGAGCTGTTTTTT; CDR3 protein: CSAWDSTGELFF
D gene: TRBD1; CDR3 length: 15; J gene: TRBJ1-1; clone size: few; V gene: TRBV4-2; CDR3 DNA: TGTGCCAGCAGCCGAACGGGACAGGGGAGGACTGAAGCTTTCTTT; CDR3 protein: CASSRTGQGRTEAFF
D gene: .; CDR3 length: 12; J gene: TRBJ2-7; clone size: .; V gene: TRBV29-1; CDR3 DNA: TGCAGCGCCAAACAGGGAGCCTACGAGCAGTACTTC; CDR3 protein: CSAKQGAYEQYF
D gene: .; CDR3 length: 15; J gene: TRBJ1-4; clone size: few; V gene: TRBV5-1; CDR3 DNA: TGCGCCAGCAGCTTGTTTCTTTCGGCCGATCAAAAACTGTTTTTT; CDR3 protein: CASSLFLSADQKLFF
D gene: .; CDR3 length: 13; J gene: TRBJ2-1; clone size: .; V gene: TRBV7-6; CDR3 DNA: TGTGCCAGCAGCTTAGGGAGACAGTTTCCACAGTTCTTC; CDR3 protein: CASSLGRQFPQFF
D gene: TRBD2; CDR3 length: 16; J gene: TRBJ2-1; clone size: .; V gene: TRBV2; CDR3 DNA: TGTGCCAAACAAAGAGGGTCTAGCGGGGGGGCAATTGGGCAGTTCTTC; CDR3 protein: CAKQRGSSGGAIGQFF
D gene: .; CDR3 length: 13; J gene: TRBJ1-2; clone size: .; V gene: TRBV20-1; CDR3 DNA: TGCAGTGCTAGACCTACAGCTAACTATGGCTACACCTTC; CDR3 protein: CSARPTANYGYTF
D gene: .; CDR3 length: 9; J gene: TRBJ1-1; clone size: .; V gene: TRBV19; CDR3 DNA: TGTGCCAGTAGCAGGGAAGCTTTCTTT; CDR3 protein: CASSREAFF
D gene: .; CDR3 length: 13; J gene: TRBJ1-1; clone size: few; V gene: TRBV5-6; CDR3 DNA: TGTGCCAGCAGCCCCTTGGGGGGGACTGAAGCTTTCTTT; CDR3 protein: CASSPLGGTEAFF
D gene: .; CDR3 length: 14; J gene: TRBJ2-3; clone size: .; V gene: TRBV20-1; CDR3 DNA: TGCAGTGCTAGTGGACAGCTTAGCACAGATACGCAGTATTTT; CDR3 protein: CSASGQLSTDTQYF
D gene: TRBD2; CDR3 length: 13; J gene: TRBJ2-1; clone size: few; V gene: TRBV7-9; CDR3 DNA: TGTGCCAGCAGCTTATTAGCGGGGGGCGCAGGGTTCTTC; CDR3 protein: CASSLLAGGAGFF
D gene: .; CDR3 length: 12; J gene: TRBJ1-5; clone size: .; V gene: TRBV20-1; CDR3 DNA: TGCAGTGCTCTCGGGGGCAATCAGCCCCAGCATTTT; CDR3 protein: CSALGGNQPQHF
D gene: .; CDR3 length: 15; J gene: TRBJ2-5; clone size: .; V gene: TRBV29-1; CDR3 DNA: TGCAGCGTTCCCGGGACCCCTCCGCGCCAAGAGACCCAGTACTTC; CDR3 protein: CSVPGTPPRQETQYF